This T cell receptor beta chain is drawn from a study of blood T cell repertoires in COVID-19. The CDR3 is 15 amino acids. CDR1 and CDR2 from the germline V gene are LGHDT and YNNKEL (reference sequence). V lost 4 bases, J lost 1 base, and 6 bases stayed unmatched. Only in-frame clones appear in the TCRdb table, and some are missing; sequencing was by immunoSEQ multiplex PCR. The top ten clones hold over 2% of a sample with 150,000 to 200,000 clones, about 80% of them seen once. This receptor was identified in a human donor with acute or convalescent COVID-19. The donor label of this sample is uncertain. The sample was peripheral blood. V usage is TRBV3-1 (or the pseudogene TRBV3-2) and J usage is TRBJ1-1, with 7 bases identical to TRBD1. This CDR3 is CASSLFQGGNTEAFF. The CDR3 DNA follows: TGTGCCAGCAGCCTTTTCCAGGGGGGGAACACTGAAGCTTTCTTT.